Each of the 30 T cell receptor beta chains below was sequenced from the same sample in a study of blood T cell repertoires in COVID-19. Only in-frame clones appear in the TCRdb table, and some are missing; sequencing was by immunoSEQ multiplex PCR. The data contain 150,000 to 200,000 clones, around 79% of them singletons. Specimen: PBMCs or T cells enriched from blood (not recorded which). These receptors were collected from a man in his fifties or sixties who had recovered from COVID-19.

This clone has a handful of counts. The V gene is TRBV19, the J gene TRBJ2-1, with a possible D match to TRBD2 (6 bases). Trimming shortened V by 5 bases and J by 2 bases, and 16 bases separated the two germline ends. This CDR3 spans 16 amino acids. Germline assignment: CDR1 LNHDA and CDR2 SQIVND (reference sequence). In DNA, the CDR3 is TGTGCCAGTAGTTCAATCGGAGGGAAACCCTACAATGAGCAGTTCTTC. It yields the protein CASSSIGGKPYNEQFF.

V and J are TRBV4-2 and TRBJ2-1; maybe TRBD2 (6 bases). The CDR3 is made up of 16 amino acids. V lost 3 bases and J lost 8, with 20 bases in between. CDR1 is LGHNA and CDR2 is YNFKEQ in the germline V gene. As DNA, the CDR3 is TGTGCCAGCAGCCAGACACCGGGACTCCAAGGTCATGAGCAGTTCTTC. This sequence encodes CASSQTPGLQGHEQFF.

The rearrangement links TRBV5-5 to TRBJ2-5; perhaps TRBD1 as D (6 bases). V was cut by 3 bases and J by 2 bases, with 11 bases left in between. CDR3 length: 14 amino acids. In germline, CDR1 is SGHKS, CDR2 YYEKEE (reference sequence). Written as DNA, the CDR3 is TGTGCCAGCAGCTCAACAGGGATTCAAGAGACCCAGTACTTC. Translating gives CASSSTGIQETQYF.

The chain recombines TRBV9 with TRBJ2-3; 13 bases match TRBD2. This CDR3 comprises 16 residues. With 4 bases clipped from V and 5 bases from J, the junction kept 7 bases outside the gene matches. The germline V gene encodes CDR1 SGDLS and CDR2 YYNGEE. The CDR3: CASSQLAGGPKDTQYF. The CDR3 coding sequence is TGTGCCAGCAGCCAACTAGCGGGGGGGCCAAAAGATACGCAGTATTTT. The whole variable domain, remainder taken from reference TRBV9 and TRBJ2-3, is DSGVTQTPKHLITATGQRVTLRCSPRSGDLSVYWYQQSLDQGLQFLIQYYNGEERAKGNILERFSAQQFPDLHSELNLSSLELGDSALYFCASSQLAGGPKDTQYFGPGTRLTVL.

V and J are TRBV7-3 and TRBJ2-2; a possible D gene is TRBD1 (6 bases). CDR1 and CDR2 (germline): SGHTA, FQGTGA. V gave up 4 bases and J gave up 0 bases, with 9 bases separating them. This CDR3 has 15 amino acids. As DNA, the CDR3 is TGTGCCAGCAGCTCCGGACAGACGAACACCGGGGAGCTGTTTTTT. Translating gives CASSSGQTNTGELFF. The full variable domain, with the rest looked up from reference TRBV7-3 and TRBJ2-2, is GAGVSQTPSNKVTEKGKYVELRCDPISGHTALYWYRQSLGQGPEFLIYFQGTGAADDSGLPNDRFFAVRPEGSVSTLKIQRTERGDSAVYLCASSSGQTNTGELFFGEGSRLTVL.

The J gene is TRBJ1-2, the V gene TRBV5-4, with TRBD1 matching over 7 bases. V gave up 3 bases and J gave up 5 bases; unmatched junction bases: 4. Germline V CDR1 and CDR2: SGHNT, YYREEE (reference sequence). This CDR3 is built from 13 residues. The CDR3 protein is CASSWTGGYGYTF. The CDR3 nucleotides are TGTGCCAGCAGCTGGACAGGTGGATATGGCTACACCTTC.

The sample holds many counts of this clone. The chain links TRBV9 to TRBJ2-2; TRBD1 matches 7 bases. The CDR3 extends over 17 amino acids. CDR1 and CDR2 (germline): SGDLS, YYNGEE. The J segment lost 2 bases and the V segment lost 0 bases, leaving 7 bases of the junction unmatched. CDR3 protein: CASSVAVTGLNTGELFF. DNA of the CDR3: TGTGCCAGCAGCGTAGCGGTGACAGGGTTAAACACCGGGGAGCTGTTTTTT.

This chain connects TRBV28 to TRBJ1-1; TRBD1 might be the D (5 bases). Germline CDR1 MDHEN, CDR2 SYDVKM. Between the trimmed V and J ends, which lost 3 bases and 3 bases, there was a span of 11 bases. The CDR3 contains 14 residues. The CDR3 DNA is TGTGCCAGCAGTTTCGTGATAGGGGACACTGAAGCTTTCTTT. Translating gives CASSFVIGDTEAFF.

The V call is TRBV5-4, the J call TRBJ1-5; the D gene is possibly TRBD1 (5 bases). V was trimmed by 2 bases and J by 3 bases, leaving 12 bases between them. The CDR3 runs to 15 residues. Germline CDR1 and CDR2: SGHNT and YYREEE (reference sequence). CDR3 sequence (DNA): TGTGCCAGCAGCTTTGGGGGGGGGTTCAATCAGCCCCAGCATTTT. Translated: CASSFGGGFNQPQHF. Full variable domain (rest looked up from reference TRBV5-4 and TRBJ1-5): ETGVTQSPTHLIKTRGQQVTLRCSSQSGHNTVSWYQQALGQGPQFIFQYYREEENGRGNFPPRFSGLQFPNYSSELNVNALELDDSALYLCASSFGGGFNQPQHFGDGTRLSIL.

The chain carries TRBV28 and TRBJ1-2; 8 bases align to TRBD1. Trimming cost V 4 bases and J 3 bases; bases outside gene matches: 7. This CDR3 contains 15 residues. Germline V gives CDR1 MDHEN, CDR2 SYDVKM. The CDR3 loop reads CASSSGQGRDYGYTF. The DNA of the CDR3 is TGTGCCAGCAGTTCCGGACAGGGTAGGGACTATGGCTACACCTTC.

This chain links TRBV3-1 (or the pseudogene TRBV3-2) with TRBJ1-6; no clear D. This CDR3 has 16 residues. V lost 2 bases and J lost 7, with 15 bases in between. The germline CDR1 and CDR2 sequences are LGHDT and YNNKEL (reference sequence). The CDR3 loop is CASSQNGGTFNSPLHF. The CDR3 bases are TGTGCCAGCAGCCAAAATGGAGGTACCTTCAATTCACCCCTCCACTTT.

Here the CDR3 DNA reads TGTGCCAGCAGCCTTCCAGGGAACAATCAGCCCCAGCATTTT. It codes for CASSLPGNNQPQHF. V usage is TRBV25-1 and J usage is TRBJ1-5; D may be TRBD1 (5 bases). Per the germline V gene, CDR1 is MGHDK and CDR2 is SYGVNS. V lost 6 bases and J lost 3, with 12 bases in between. The CDR3 is made up of 14 amino acids.

The chain uses TRBV7-2 and TRBJ1-5, with D possibly being TRBD1 (6 bases). With 3 bases removed from V and 2 bases from J, the gap between germline ends came to 8 bases. The germline V gene encodes CDR1 SGHTA and CDR2 FQGNSA. CDR3 length: 14 residues. The CDR3 nucleotides are TGTGCCAGCAGCTTGCGACAGGGCAATCAGCCCCAGCATTTT. It translates to CASSLRQGNQPQHF.

This chain connects TRBV5-1 to TRBJ2-2; the match to TRBD2 covers 11 bases. The germline CDR1 and CDR2 sequences are SGHRS and YFSETQ. V lost 0 bases, J lost 0 bases, and 4 bases stayed unmatched. There are 18 residues in the CDR3. CDR3 sequence: CASSLGLAGPANTGELFF. In DNA form, the CDR3 reads TGCGCCAGCAGCTTGGGACTAGCGGGGCCTGCGAACACCGGGGAGCTGTTTTTT. Using reference TRBV5-1 and TRBJ2-2 for the parts outside the CDR3, the full variable domain is KAGVTQTPRYLIKTRGQQVTLSCSPISGHRSVSWYQQTPGQGLQFLFEYFSETQRNKGNFPGRFSGRQFSNSRSEMNVSTLELGDSALYLCASSLGLAGPANTGELFFGEGSRLTVL.

The V and J genes are TRBV4-1 and TRBJ2-1; 7 bases align to TRBD2. The CDR3 length is 17 residues. Germline CDR1 and CDR2: MGHRA and YSYEKL. The J segment lost 8 bases and the V segment lost 1 base, leaving 14 bases of the junction unmatched. This CDR3 reads CASSQGLEGGRGHEQFF. CDR3 DNA sequence: TGCGCCAGCAGCCAAGGACTGGAGGGAGGGAGGGGCCATGAGCAGTTCTTC.

The chain carries TRBV6-1 and TRBJ2-7; TRBD2 aligns across 10 bases. This CDR3 region has 14 residues. Germline V CDR1 and CDR2: MNHNS, SASEGT. J was trimmed by 8 bases and V by 2 bases; bases with no gene match: 6. The CDR3 bases are TGTGCCAGCAGTGAACCGGGACTAGCGTTTAAGCAGTACTTC. This encodes CASSEPGLAFKQYF.

The chain carries TRBV28 and TRBJ2-6; 10 bases fit TRBD2. The CDR3 spans 17 residues. The germline V gene encodes CDR1 MDHEN and CDR2 SYDVKM. The V segment lost 10 bases and the J segment 0 bases; nucleotides outside the gene matches: 9. The CDR3 here is CATVLAGIPSGANVLTF. CDR3 coding DNA: TGTGCCACCGTACTAGCGGGAATCCCCTCTGGGGCCAACGTCCTGACTTTC. The whole variable domain, filled in from reference TRBV28 and TRBJ2-6, reads DVKVTQSSRYLVKRTGEKVFLECVQDMDHENMFWYRQDPGLGLRLIYFSYDVKMKEKGDIPEGYSVSREKKERFSLILESASTNQTSMYLCATVLAGIPSGANVLTFGAGSRLTVL.

This chain uses TRBV18 with TRBJ1-2, with D possibly being TRBD1 (6 bases). V was pared by 1 base and J by 4 bases, with 19 bases between. CDR1 is KGHSH and CDR2 is LQKENI in the germline V gene. The CDR3 contains 17 residues. The CDR3 region is CASSPLNSGQNFYGYTF. DNA of the CDR3: TGTGCCAGCTCACCACTAAACTCTGGACAGAATTTCTATGGCTACACCTTC.

This clone was found once. V and J are TRBV29-1 and TRBJ1-5, with D tentatively TRBD1 (5 bases). CDR1 and CDR2 from the germline V gene are SQVTM and ANQGSEA. CDR3 length: 13 residues. The ends were cut back, 4 bases at V and 3 bases at J, with 10 bases in the middle. The CDR3 here is CSVVQALNQPQHF. The CDR3 DNA is TGCAGCGTTGTACAGGCCCTCAATCAGCCCCAGCATTTT.

The rearrangement uses TRBV6-5 and TRBJ2-3, with D maybe TRBD2 (5 bases). Germline loops: CDR1 MNHEY, CDR2 SVGAGI. Trimming stripped 8 bases from V and 1 base from J, with 16 bases between. The length of the CDR3 is 15 residues. CDR3 in DNA: TGTGCCAGCGGCAGACGGGGTTCGGGCACAGATACGCAGTATTTT. Translation: CASGRRGSGTDTQYF.

The rearrangement uses TRBV14 and TRBJ2-2; TRBD1 aligns across 7 bases. Germline values: CDR1 SGHDN, CDR2 FVKESK. This CDR3 region has 15 residues. With 10 bases clipped from V and 1 base from J, the junction kept 9 bases outside the gene matches. The CDR3 DNA reads TGTGCCACCAGATCGGGACAGAAGAACACCGGGGAGCTGTTTTTT. Translation: CATRSGQKNTGELFF.

V and J are TRBV28 and TRBJ2-5; 9 bases map to TRBD1. The CDR3 consists of 16 residues. Germline lookup yields CDR1 MDHEN and CDR2 SYDVKM. Losses at the gene ends were 5 bases for V and 3 bases for J; bases not matched to a gene: 10. As DNA, the CDR3 is TGTGCCAGCAGTCTAGGGGTCGGGACAGGGAAAGAGACCCAGTACTTC. The encoded protein is CASSLGVGTGKETQYF.

This clone was seen a handful of times. This chain joins TRBV7-6 and TRBJ2-2, with a possible D match to TRBD2 (5 bases). The CDR3 extends over 15 amino acids. Trimming cost V 2 bases and J 5 bases, with 12 bases left between them. The germline CDR1 and CDR2 sequences are SGHVS and FNYEAQ. CDR3 sequence reads: CASSLSGDSTGELFF. CDR3 DNA sequence: TGTGCCAGCAGCTTATCCGGGGATAGTACCGGGGAGCTGTTTTTT.

This chain links TRBV5-5 with TRBJ2-3; D unclear. The CDR3 sequence is 14 residues long. V dropped 4 bases and J dropped 3 bases, with 12 bases sitting between them. Germline V gives CDR1 SGHKS, CDR2 YYEKEE (reference sequence). The CDR3 spells CASSPAAQTDTQYF. In DNA form, the CDR3 reads TGTGCCAGCAGCCCTGCTGCCCAGACAGATACGCAGTATTTT.

This chain links TRBV29-1 with TRBJ1-4; D is unresolved. The CDR3 has 15 residues. CDR1 and CDR2 from the germline V gene are SQVTM and ANQGSEA. Trimming shortened V by 0 bases and J by 1 base, and 9 bases separated the two germline ends. CDR3 amino acids: CSVEDPRGTNEKLFF. In nucleotides, the CDR3 is TGCAGCGTTGAAGATCCACGGGGAACTAATGAAAAACTGTTTTTT.

The V and J genes are TRBV28 and TRBJ2-1, with D tentatively TRBD1 (5 bases). Germline V gene lookup returns CDR1 MDHEN and CDR2 SYDVKM. The CDR3 sequence is 15 residues long. The germline V and J ends were trimmed by 6 bases and 2 bases, with 14 bases remaining between them. The CDR3 nucleotides read TGTGCCAGCAGCCGCAGGGATTTCCCCTACAATGAGCAGTTCTTC. Translating gives CASSRRDFPYNEQFF.

This sequence joins TRBV27 and TRBJ2-5; D not resolved. Trimming cost V 0 bases and J 5 bases, with 10 bases left between them. The CDR3 contains 14 residues. Germline CDR1 and CDR2: MNHEY and SMNVEV (reference sequence). This chain's CDR3 is CASSLSHAWETQYF. DNA for the CDR3: TGTGCCAGCAGTTTATCGCACGCGTGGGAGACCCAGTACTTC.

As regards this clone: This specimen includes other DNA sequences encoding the same CDR3. The chain carries TRBV19 and TRBJ1-1; D unclear. The CDR3 sequence is 13 residues long. Trimming left V 0 bases short and J 1 base short, with 3 bases between. Per the germline V gene, CDR1 is LNHDA and CDR2 is SQIVND (reference sequence). The CDR3 sequence: CASSIDRNTEAFF. The CDR3 bases are TGTGCCAGTAGTATAGATCGGAACACTGAAGCTTTCTTT. Full variable domain (outside the CDR3, taken from reference TRBV19 and TRBJ1-1): DGGITQSPKYLFRKEGQNVTLSCEQNLNHDAMYWYRQDPGQGLRLIYYSQIVNDFQKGDIAEGYSVSREKKESFPLTVTSAQKNPTAFYLCASSIDRNTEAFFGQGTRLTVV.

The J gene is TRBJ2-1, the V gene TRBV4-2; D remains unclear. This CDR3 region has 13 residues. Per the germline V gene, CDR1 is LGHNA and CDR2 is YNFKEQ. V lost 0 bases to trimming and J lost 9 bases, with 9 bases between them. CDR3 nucleotides: TGTGCCAGCAGCCAAGATCTGACGGGTGAGCAGTTCTTC. This codes for CASSQDLTGEQFF.

There are a few counts of this clone. The chain links TRBV11-2 to TRBJ2-7, with no clear D. This CDR3 has 12 residues. Germline values: CDR1 SGHAT, CDR2 FQNNGV. V dropped 4 bases and J dropped 5 bases, with 9 bases sitting between them. As DNA, the CDR3 is TGTGCCAGCAGCTCTCTCCGTAACGAGCAGTACTTC. The encoded protein is CASSSLRNEQYF.